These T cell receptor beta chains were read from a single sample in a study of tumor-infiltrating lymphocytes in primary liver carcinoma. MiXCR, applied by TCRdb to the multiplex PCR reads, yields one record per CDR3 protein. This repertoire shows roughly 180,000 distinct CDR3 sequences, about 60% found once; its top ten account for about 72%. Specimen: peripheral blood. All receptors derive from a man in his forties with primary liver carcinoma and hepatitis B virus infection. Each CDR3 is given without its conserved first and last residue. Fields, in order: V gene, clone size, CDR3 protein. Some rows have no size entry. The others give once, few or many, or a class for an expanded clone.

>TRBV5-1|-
ASSEPGQGATQY
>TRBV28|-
ASSSRLEKLF
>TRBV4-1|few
ASSQDRVSRWQY
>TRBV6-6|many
ASSPDSWAEQF
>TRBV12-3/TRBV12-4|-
ASRPGTGKTEAF
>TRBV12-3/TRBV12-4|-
VSSLNIGGETQY
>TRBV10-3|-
AIRPTSGAYEQY
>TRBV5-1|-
ASSSRDSRIYTQY
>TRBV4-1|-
ASSQDAGGNHNEQF
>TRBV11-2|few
TSSPGGPEEQY
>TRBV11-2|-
ANRRTGKNIHY
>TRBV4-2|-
ASSQTSGQTNEQF
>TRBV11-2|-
ASSIGQIQETQY
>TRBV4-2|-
ASSQALLAGQETQY
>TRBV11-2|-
ASSLRLDGIEQF
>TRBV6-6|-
ASASLTYEQY
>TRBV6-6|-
ANRDVHEQY
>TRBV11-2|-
ASSLGGTVADNEQF
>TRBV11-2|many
ASSLMGQPQH
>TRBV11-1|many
ASSVYGAQETQY
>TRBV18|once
ASSRPGQYNEQF
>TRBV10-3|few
AISAPEKPETYEQY
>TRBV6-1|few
ASKTGTGEETQY
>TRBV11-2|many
ASSWTPAGTEAF
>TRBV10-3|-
AISAAGTSGANTGELF
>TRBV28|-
ASSWVGRTDAQY
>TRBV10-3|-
AISVRERDEQY
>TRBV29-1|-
SVEDAAGATRELF
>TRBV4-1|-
ASSQDAQGHHPQH
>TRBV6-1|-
ASHIVGRGTDTQY
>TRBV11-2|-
ASSLTDVAYGQY
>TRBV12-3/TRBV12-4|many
ASRPGQRNYGYT
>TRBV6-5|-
ASSYSLGQGRGEAF